This entry concerns a single TCR beta chain. Method: immunoSEQ multiplex PCR; TCRdb's copy keeps in-frame clones and lacks some. The sample consists of around 700,000 clones, 72% of them appearing once. CDR3 length: 14 amino acids. CDR1 SEHNR and CDR2 FQNEAQ come from the germline V gene (reference sequence). Trimming shortened V by 5 bases and J by 9 bases, and 19 bases separated the two germline ends. This record comes from a study of shared clonotypes between healthy human individuals. Overall study context: The people who gave samples were two women and a few men aged 18 to 49.

The chain couples TRBV7-9 to TRBJ2-5; TRBD1 is a possible D gene (6 bases). The TCR originated in a woman aged 25 to 45 in good health. Sequencing was done on a sample of memory CD4+ T cells sorted from blood. The sample's subset: CD45RA-negative fraction. DNA of the CDR3: TGTGCCAGCAGCCCATTATCGGACGGACAGTCCCAGTACTTC. This encodes CASSPLSDGQSQYF. The variable domain in full, completed from reference TRBV7-9 and TRBJ2-5, reads DTGVSQNPRHKITKRGQNVTFRCDPISEHNRLYWYRQTLGQGPEFLTYFQNEAQLEKSRLLSDRFSAERPKGSFSTLEIQRTEQGDSAMYLCASSPLSDGQSQYFGPGTRLLVL.